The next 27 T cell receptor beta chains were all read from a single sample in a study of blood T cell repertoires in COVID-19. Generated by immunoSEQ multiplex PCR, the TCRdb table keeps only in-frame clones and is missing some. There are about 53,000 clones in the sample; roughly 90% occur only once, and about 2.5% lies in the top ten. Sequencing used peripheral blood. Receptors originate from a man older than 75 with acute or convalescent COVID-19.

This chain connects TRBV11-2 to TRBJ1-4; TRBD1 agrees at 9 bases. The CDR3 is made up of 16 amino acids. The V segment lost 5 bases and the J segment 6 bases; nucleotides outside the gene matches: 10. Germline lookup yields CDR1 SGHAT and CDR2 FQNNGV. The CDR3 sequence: CASSPNRGRVDEKLFF. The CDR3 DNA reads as TGTGCCAGCAGCCCAAACAGGGGGCGCGTTGATGAAAAACTGTTTTTT. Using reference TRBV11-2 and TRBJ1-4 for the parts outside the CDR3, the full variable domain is EAGVAQSPRYKIIEKRQSVAFWCNPISGHATLYWYQQILGQGPKLLIQFQNNGVVDDSQLPKDRFSAERLKGVDSTLKIQPAKLEDSAVYLCASSPNRGRVDEKLFFGSGTQLSVL.

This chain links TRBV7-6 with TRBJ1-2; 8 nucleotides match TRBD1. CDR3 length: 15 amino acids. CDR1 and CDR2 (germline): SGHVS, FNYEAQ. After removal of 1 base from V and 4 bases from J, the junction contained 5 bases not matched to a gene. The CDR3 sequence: CASSLEAGGGYGYTF. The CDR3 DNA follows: TGTGCCAGCAGCTTAGAAGCAGGGGGCGGCTATGGCTACACCTTC.

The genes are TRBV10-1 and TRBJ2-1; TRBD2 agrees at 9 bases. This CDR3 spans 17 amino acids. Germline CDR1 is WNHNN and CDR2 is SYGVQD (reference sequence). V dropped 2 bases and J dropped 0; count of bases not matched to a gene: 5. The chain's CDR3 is CASSEASGVSSYNEQFF. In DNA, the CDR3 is TGCGCCAGCAGTGAGGCTAGCGGGGTCAGCTCCTACAATGAGCAGTTCTTC.

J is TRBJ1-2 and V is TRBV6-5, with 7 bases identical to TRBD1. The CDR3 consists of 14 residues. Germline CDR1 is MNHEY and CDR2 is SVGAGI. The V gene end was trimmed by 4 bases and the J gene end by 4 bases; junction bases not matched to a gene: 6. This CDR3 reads CASSLTRDSYGYTF. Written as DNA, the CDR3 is TGTGCCAGCAGTTTGACCCGGGACAGCTATGGCTACACCTTC.

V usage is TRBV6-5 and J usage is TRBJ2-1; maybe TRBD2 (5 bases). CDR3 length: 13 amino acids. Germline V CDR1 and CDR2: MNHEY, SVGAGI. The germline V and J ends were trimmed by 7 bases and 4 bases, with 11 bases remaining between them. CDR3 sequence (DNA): TGTGCCAGCACTAAGGACTTGTACAATGAGCAGTTCTTC. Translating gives CASTKDLYNEQFF.

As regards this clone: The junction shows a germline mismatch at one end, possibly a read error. CDR3 protein: CASSGVAGANTGELFF. The CDR3 nucleotides are TGTGCTAGCAGCGGAGTAGCGGGGGCCAACACCGGGGAGCTGTTTTTT. The rearrangement joins TRBV7-7 to TRBJ2-2; 9 positions agree with TRBD2. The CDR3 contains 16 residues. Germline CDR1 SSHAT, CDR2 FNYEAQ (reference sequence).

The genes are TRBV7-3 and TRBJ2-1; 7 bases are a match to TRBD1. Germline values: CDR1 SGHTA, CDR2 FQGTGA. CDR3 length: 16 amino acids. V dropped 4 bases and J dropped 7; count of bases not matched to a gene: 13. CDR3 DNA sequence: TGTGCCAGCAGCTCCGTCGGGACAGCCCCTAGGAATGAGCAGTTCTTC. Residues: CASSSVGTAPRNEQFF.

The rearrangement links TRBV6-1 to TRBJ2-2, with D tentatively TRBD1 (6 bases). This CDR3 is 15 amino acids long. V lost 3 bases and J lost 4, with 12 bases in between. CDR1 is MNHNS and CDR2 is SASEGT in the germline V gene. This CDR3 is CASSDNRAPTGELFF. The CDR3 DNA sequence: TGTGCCAGCAGTGATAACAGGGCACCCACCGGGGAGCTGTTTTTT.

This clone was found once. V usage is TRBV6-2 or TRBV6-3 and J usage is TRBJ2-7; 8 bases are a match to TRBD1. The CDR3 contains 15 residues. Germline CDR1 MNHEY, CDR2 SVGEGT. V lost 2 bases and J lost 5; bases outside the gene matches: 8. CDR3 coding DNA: TGTGCCAGCAGTTACGGTGGACAGGGCTCACACGAGCAGTACTTC. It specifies CASSYGGQGSHEQYF.

The CDR3 region has the DNA TGTGCCAGCAGTTTTGGGCGGAACACTGAAGCTTTCTTT. This translates into CASSFGRNTEAFF. The genes are TRBV12-3 or TRBV12-4 and TRBJ1-1; D is undetermined. CDR3 length: 13 amino acids. V lost 3 bases and J lost 1, with 6 bases in between.

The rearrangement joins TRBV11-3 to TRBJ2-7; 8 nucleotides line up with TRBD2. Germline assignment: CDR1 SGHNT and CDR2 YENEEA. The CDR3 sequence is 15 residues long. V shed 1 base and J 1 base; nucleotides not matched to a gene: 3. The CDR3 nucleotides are TGTGCCAGCAGCTTAGGCGCGGGGGGTTCCTACGAGCAGTACTTC. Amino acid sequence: CASSLGAGGSYEQYF.

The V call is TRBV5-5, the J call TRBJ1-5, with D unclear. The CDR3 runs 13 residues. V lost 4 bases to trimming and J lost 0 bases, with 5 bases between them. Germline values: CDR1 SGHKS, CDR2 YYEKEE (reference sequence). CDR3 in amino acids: CASSLSSNQPQHF. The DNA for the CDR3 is TGTGCCAGCAGCCTCTCTAGCAATCAGCCCCAGCATTTT.

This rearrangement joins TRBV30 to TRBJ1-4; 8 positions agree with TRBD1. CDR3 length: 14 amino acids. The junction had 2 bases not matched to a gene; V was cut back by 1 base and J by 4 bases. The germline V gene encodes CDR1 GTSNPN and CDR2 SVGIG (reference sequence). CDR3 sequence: CAWSEDRVNEKLFF. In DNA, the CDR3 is TGTGCCTGGAGTGAGGACAGGGTTAATGAAAAACTGTTTTTT.

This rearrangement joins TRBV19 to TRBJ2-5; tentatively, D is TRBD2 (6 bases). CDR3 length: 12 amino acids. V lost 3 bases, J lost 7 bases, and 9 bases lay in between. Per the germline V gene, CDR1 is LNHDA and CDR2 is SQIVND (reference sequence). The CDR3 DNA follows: TGTGCCAGTAGTATTATGGAGGGGACCCAGTACTTC. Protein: CASSIMEGTQYF. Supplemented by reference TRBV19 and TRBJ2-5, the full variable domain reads DGGITQSPKYLFRKEGQNVTLSCEQNLNHDAMYWYRQDPGQGLRLIYYSQIVNDFQKGDIAEGYSVSREKKESFPLTVTSAQKNPTAFYLCASSIMEGTQYFGPGTRLLVL.

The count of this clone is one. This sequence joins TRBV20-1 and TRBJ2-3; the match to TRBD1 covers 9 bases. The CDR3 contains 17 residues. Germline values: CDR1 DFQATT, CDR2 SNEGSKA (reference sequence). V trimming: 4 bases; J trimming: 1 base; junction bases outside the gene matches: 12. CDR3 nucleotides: TGCAGTGCTACTGAGTCTATAACAGGGGGCGGCACAGATACGCAGTATTTT. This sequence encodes CSATESITGGGTDTQYF.

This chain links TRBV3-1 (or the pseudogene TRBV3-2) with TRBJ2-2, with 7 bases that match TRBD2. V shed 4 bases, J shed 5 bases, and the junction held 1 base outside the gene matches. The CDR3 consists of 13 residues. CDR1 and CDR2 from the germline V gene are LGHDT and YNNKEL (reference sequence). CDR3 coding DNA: TGTGCCAGCAGCCGCGGGGGAACCGGGGAGCTGTTTTTT. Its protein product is CASSRGGTGELFF.

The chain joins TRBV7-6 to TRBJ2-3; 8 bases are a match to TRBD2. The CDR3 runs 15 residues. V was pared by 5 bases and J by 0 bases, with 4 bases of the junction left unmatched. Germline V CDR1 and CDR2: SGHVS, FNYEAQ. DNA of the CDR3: TGTGCCAGCAGCCGAGCGGGGGCCAGCACAGATACGCAGTATTTT. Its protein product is CASSRAGASTDTQYF.

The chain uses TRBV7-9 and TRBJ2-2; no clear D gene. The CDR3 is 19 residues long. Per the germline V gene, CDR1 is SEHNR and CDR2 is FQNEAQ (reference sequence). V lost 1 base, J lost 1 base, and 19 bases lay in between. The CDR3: CASSLVARYHMKNTGELFF. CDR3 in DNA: TGTGCCAGCAGCTTAGTGGCCAGGTACCATATGAAGAACACCGGGGAGCTGTTTTTT.

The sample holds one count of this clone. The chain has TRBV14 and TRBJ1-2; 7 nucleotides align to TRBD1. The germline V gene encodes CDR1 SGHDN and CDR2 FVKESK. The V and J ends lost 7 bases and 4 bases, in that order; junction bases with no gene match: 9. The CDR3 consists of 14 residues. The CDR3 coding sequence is TGTGCCAGCAAATTGTCAGGGGGACTCTATGGCTACACCTTC. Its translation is CASKLSGGLYGYTF.

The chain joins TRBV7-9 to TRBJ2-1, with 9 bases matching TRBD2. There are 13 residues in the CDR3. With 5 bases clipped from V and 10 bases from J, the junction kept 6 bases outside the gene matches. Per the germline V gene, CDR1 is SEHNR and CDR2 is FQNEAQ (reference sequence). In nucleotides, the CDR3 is TGTGCCAGCAGCCCATATAGCGGGGGCGAGCAGTTCTTC. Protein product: CASSPYSGGEQFF.

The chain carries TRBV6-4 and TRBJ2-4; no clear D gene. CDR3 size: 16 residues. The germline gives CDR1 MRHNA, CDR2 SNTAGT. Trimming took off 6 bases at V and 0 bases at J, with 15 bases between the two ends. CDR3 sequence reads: CASSWQRWSAKNIQYF. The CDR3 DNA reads TGTGCCAGCAGCTGGCAGAGGTGGTCAGCCAAAAACATTCAGTACTTC.

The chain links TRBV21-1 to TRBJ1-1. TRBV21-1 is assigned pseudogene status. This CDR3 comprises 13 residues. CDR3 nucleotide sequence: TGTGCCAGCAGCAAATTAGGGACGGGGGTAGCTTTCTTT. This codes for CASSKLGTGVAFF.

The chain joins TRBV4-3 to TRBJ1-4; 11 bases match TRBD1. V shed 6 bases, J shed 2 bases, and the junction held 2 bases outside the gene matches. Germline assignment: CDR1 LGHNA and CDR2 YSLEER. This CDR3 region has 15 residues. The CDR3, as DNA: TGCGCCAGCAGAGGGACAGGGGGTACTAATGAAAAACTGTTTTTT. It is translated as CASRGTGGTNEKLFF.

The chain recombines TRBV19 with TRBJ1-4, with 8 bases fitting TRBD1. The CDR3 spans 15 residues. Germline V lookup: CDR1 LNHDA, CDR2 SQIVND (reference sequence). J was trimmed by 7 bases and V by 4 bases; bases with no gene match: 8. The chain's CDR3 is CASSNDRGHGEKLFF. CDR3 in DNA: TGTGCCAGTAGTAACGACAGGGGCCACGGTGAAAAACTGTTTTTT.

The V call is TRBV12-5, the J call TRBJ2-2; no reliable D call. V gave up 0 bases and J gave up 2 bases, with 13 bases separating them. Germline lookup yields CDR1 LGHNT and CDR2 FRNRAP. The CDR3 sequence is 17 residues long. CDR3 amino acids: CASGLVRITVNTGELFF. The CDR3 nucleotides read TGTGCTAGTGGTTTGGTACGAATTACGGTTAACACCGGGGAGCTGTTTTTT.

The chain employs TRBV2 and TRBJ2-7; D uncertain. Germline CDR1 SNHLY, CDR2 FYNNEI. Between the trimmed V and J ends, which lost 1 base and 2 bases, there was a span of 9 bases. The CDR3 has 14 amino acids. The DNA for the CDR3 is TGTGCCAGCAGTGAAGGGGCGTTAGCCTACGAGCAGTACTTC. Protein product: CASSEGALAYEQYF.

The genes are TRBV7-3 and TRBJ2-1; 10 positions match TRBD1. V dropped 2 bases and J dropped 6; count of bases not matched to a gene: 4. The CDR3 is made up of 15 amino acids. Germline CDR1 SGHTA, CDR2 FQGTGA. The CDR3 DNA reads TGTGCCAGCAGCTTAGGACAGGGGGAGGTCAATGAGCAGTTCTTC. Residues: CASSLGQGEVNEQFF.